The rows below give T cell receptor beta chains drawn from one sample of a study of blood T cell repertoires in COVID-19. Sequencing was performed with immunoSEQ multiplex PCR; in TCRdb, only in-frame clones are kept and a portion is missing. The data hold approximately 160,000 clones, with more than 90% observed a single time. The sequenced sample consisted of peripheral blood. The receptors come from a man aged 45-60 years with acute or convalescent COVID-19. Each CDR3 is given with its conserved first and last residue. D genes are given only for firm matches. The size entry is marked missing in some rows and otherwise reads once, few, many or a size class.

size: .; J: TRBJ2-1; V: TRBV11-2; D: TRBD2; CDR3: CASTLAGARGPQFF; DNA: TGTGCCAGCACCCTAGCGGGAGCCCGCGGGCCGCAGTTCTTC
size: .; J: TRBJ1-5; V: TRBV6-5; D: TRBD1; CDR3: CASFSGTGYNQPQHF; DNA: TGTGCCAGCTTTTCAGGGACAGGGTACAATCAGCCCCAGCATTTT
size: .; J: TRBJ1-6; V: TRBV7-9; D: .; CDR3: CASSLRGKNSPLHF; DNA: TGTGCCAGCAGCTTACGGGGGAAAAATTCACCCCTCCACTTT
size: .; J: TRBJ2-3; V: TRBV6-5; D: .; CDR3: CASSFRSGSRVSTQYF; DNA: TGTGCCAGCAGTTTTCGTAGCGGTTCCCGAGTCTCGACGCAGTATTTT
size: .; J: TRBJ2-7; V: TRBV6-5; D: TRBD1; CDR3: CASSPDRDFYEQYF; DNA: TGTGCCAGCAGTCCGGACAGGGACTTCTACGAGCAGTACTTC
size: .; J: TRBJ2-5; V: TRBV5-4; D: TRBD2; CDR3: CASSLVLAGQKTQYF; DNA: TGTGCCAGCAGCTTGGTACTAGCGGGACAGAAGACCCAGTACTTC
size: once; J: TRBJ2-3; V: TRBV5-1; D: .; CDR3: CASSEQGKNTDTQYF; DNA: TGCGCCAGCAGCGAGCAGGGTAAAAACACAGATACGCAGTATTTT
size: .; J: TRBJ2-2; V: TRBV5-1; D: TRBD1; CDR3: CASSLVGGATTGELFF; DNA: TGCGCCAGCAGCTTGGTAGGGGGCGCGACCACCGGGGAGCTGTTTTTT
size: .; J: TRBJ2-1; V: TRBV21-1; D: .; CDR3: CASSGRGYNEQFF; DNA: TGTGCCAGCAGCGGCAGGGGCTACAATGAGCAGTTCTTC
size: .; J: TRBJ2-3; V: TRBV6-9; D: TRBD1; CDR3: CASMAGQGTDTQYF; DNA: TGTGCCAGCATGGCGGGACAGGGCACAGATACGCAGTATTTT
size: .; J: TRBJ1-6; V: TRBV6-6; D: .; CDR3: CASSQQGSSSPLHF; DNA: TGTGCCAGCAGTCAGCAGGGTAGTTCTTCACCCCTCCACTTT
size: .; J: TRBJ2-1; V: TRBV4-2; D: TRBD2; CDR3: CASSQDDGRLFYNEQFF; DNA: TGTGCCAGCAGCCAAGATGACGGGAGGCTGTTCTACAATGAGCAGTTCTTC
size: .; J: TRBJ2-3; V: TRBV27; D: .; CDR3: CASTKLATTDTQYF; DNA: TGTGCCAGCACGAAATTAGCAACCACAGATACGCAGTATTTT
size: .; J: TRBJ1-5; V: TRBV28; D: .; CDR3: CASSLGGGNQPQHF; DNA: TGTGCCAGCAGTTTAGGGGGGGGGAATCAGCCCCAGCATTTT
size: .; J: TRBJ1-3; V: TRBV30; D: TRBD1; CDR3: CAGTGSGNTIYF; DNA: TGTGCCGGGACAGGATCTGGAAACACCATATATTTT
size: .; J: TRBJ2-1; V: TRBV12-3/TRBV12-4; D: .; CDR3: CASSLGGYEQFF; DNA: TGTGCCAGCAGTTTAGGAGGGTATGAGCAGTTCTTC
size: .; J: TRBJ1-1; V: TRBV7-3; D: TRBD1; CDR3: CASSFGTGDTEAFF; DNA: TGTGCCAGCAGCTTCGGGACAGGGGACACTGAAGCTTTCTTT
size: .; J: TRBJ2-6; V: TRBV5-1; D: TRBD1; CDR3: CASSSRAGTGGFSGANVLTF; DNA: TGCGCCAGCAGCTCGCGGGCTGGGACAGGGGGTTTTTCTGGGGCCAACGTCCTGACTTTC
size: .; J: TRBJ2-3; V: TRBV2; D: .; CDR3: CASSSQGSDTDTQYF; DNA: TGTGCCAGCAGCTCCCAGGGGTCAGACACAGATACGCAGTATTTT
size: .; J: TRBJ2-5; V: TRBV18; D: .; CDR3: CASSPPGVGETQYF; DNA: TGTGCCAGCTCACCGCCAGGGGTCGGAGAGACCCAGTACTTC
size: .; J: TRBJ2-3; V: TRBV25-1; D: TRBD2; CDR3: CASSAAGGTDTQYF; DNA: TGTGCCAGCAGCGCAGCGGGAGGCACAGATACGCAGTATTTT
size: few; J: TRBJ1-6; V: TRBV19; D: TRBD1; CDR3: CASSTGQGANSPLHF; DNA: TGTGCCAGTAGTACGGGACAGGGGGCAAATTCACCCCTCCACTTT
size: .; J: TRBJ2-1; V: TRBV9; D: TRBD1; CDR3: CASSVDLGQYNEQFF; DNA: TGTGCCAGCAGCGTAGATTTGGGACAGTACAATGAGCAGTTCTTC
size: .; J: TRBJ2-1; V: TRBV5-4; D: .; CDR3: CASRGGETVYNEQFF; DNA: TGTGCCAGCAGAGGGGGGGAAACGGTATACAATGAGCAGTTCTTC
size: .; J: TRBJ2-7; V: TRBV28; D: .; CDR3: CASIPGPGRNEQYF; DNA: TGTGCCAGCATTCCGGGCCCGGGGAGGAACGAGCAGTACTTC
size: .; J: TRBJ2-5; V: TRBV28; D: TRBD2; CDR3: CASTGRTSGRGETQYF; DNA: TGTGCCAGCACCGGACGGACTAGCGGGAGGGGAGAGACCCAGTACTTC
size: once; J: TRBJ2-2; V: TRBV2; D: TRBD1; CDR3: CASSDRAVGELFF; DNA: TGTGCCAGCAGCGACAGGGCGGTCGGGGAGCTGTTTTTT
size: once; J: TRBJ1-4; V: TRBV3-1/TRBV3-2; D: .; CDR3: CASSPFRGSNEKLFF; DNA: TGTGCCAGCAGCCCCTTCCGCGGGTCTAATGAAAAACTGTTTTTT
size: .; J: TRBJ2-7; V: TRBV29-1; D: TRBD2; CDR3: CSVEDPSGASYEQYF; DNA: TGCAGCGTTGAAGATCCTAGCGGGGCCTCCTACGAGCAGTACTTC
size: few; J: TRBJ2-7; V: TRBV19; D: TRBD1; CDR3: CASGRDRVSYEQYF; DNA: TGTGCCAGTGGCCGGGACAGGGTATCCTACGAGCAGTACTTC
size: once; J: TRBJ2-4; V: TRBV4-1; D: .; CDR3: CASSQGWFGGKDIQYF; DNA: TGCGCCAGCAGCCAAGGGTGGTTTGGCGGGAAGGACATTCAGTACTTC
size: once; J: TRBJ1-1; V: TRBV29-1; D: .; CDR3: CSASREYRNTEAFF; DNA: TGCAGCGCTAGCAGGGAATATCGAAACACTGAAGCTTTCTTT
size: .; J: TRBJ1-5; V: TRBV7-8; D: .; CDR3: CASSLGSGNQPQHF; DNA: TGTGCCAGCAGCTTAGGTTCCGGTAATCAGCCCCAGCATTTT